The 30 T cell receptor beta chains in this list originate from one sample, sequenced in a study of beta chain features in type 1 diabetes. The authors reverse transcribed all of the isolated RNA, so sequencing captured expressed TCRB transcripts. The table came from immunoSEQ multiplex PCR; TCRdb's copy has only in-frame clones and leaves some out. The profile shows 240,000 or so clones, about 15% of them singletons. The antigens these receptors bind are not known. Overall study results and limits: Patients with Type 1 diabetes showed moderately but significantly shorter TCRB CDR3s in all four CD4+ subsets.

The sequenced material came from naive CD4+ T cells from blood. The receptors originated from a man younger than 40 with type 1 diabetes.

The CDR3 nucleotides are TGCGCCAGCAGCCGAGCGGACAGGGTGGTGGCTCAGCCCCAGCATTTT. Translating gives CASSRADRVVAQPQHF. V is TRBV4-1 and J is TRBJ1-5, with 8 bases aligning to TRBD1. The CDR3 has 16 amino acids. In germline, CDR1 is MGHRA, CDR2 YSYEKL. The trim removed 4 bases at V and 6 bases at J, leaving 11 bases unmatched.

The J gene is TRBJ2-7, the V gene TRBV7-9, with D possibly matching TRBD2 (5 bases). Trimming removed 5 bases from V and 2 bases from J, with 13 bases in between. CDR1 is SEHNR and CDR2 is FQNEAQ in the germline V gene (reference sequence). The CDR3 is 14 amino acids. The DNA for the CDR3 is TGTGCCAGCAGCCCGGGCGGGCAAGCCTACGAGCAGTACTTC. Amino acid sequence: CASSPGGQAYEQYF.

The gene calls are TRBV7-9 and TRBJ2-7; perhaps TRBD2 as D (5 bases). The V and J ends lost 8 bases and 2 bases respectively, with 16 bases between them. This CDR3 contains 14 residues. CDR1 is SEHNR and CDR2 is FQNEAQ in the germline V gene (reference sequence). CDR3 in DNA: TGTGCCAGCGGATTATACGGAGGCCCCTACGAGCAGTACTTC. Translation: CASGLYGGPYEQYF.

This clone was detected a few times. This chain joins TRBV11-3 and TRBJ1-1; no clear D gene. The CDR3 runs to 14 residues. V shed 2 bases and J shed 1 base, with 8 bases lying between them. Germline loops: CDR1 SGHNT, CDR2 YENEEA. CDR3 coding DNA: TGTGCCAGCAGCTTAAGACAACCGAACACTGAAGCTTTCTTT. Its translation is CASSLRQPNTEAFF.

The CDR3 is CASSLDVRVTEAFF. CDR3 bases: TGCGCCAGCAGCTTGGATGTCAGGGTCACTGAAGCTTTCTTT. The gene calls are TRBV5-1 and TRBJ1-1; D perhaps matches TRBD1 (5 bases). V lost 0 bases and J 4 bases, leaving 10 bases between the germline ends. The germline gives CDR1 SGHRS, CDR2 YFSETQ. This CDR3 comprises 14 residues.

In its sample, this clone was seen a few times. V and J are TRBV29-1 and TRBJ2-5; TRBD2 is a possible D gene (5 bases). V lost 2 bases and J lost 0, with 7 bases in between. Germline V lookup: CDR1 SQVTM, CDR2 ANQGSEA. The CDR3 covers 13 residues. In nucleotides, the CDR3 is TGCAGCGTTGAATCGGGGTACCAAGAGACCCAGTACTTC. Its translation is CSVESGYQETQYF.

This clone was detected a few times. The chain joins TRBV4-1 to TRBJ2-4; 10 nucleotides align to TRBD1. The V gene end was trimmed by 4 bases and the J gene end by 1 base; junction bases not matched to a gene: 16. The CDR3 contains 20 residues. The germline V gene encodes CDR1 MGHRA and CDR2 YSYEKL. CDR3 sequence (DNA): TGCGCCAGCAGCCCCGGGGGACAGGGGCGAACCTCAGTGGCCAAAAACATTCAGTACTTC. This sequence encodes CASSPGGQGRTSVAKNIQYF.

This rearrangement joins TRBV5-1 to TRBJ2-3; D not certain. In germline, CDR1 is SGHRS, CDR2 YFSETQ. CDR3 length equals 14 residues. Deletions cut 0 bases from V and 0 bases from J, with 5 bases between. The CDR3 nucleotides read TGCGCCAGCAGCTTGGGTCCAAGCACAGATACGCAGTATTTT. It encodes CASSLGPSTDTQYF.

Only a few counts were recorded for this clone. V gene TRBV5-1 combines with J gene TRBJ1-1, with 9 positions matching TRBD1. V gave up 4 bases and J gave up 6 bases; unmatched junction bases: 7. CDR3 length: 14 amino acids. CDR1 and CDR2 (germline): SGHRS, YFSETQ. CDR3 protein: CASSQGQGSSEAFF. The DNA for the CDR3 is TGCGCCAGCAGCCAAGGACAGGGGTCCTCTGAAGCTTTCTTT.

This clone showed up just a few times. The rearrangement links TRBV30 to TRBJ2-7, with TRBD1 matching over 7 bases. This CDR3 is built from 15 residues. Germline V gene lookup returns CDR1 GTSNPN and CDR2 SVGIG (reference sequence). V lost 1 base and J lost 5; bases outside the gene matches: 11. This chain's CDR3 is CAWSGESGGLDEQYF. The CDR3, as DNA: TGTGCCTGGAGTGGGGAGTCAGGGGGTCTTGACGAGCAGTACTTC. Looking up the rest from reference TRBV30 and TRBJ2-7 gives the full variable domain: SQTIHQWPATLVQPVGSPLSLECTVEGTSNPNLYWYRQAAGRGLQLLFYSVGIGQISSEVPQNLSASRPQDRQFILSSKKLLLSDSGFYLCAWSGESGGLDEQYFGPGTRLTVT.

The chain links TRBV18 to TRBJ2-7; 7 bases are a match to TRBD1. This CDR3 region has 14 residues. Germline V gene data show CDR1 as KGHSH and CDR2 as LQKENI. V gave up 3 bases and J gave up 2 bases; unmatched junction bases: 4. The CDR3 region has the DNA TGTGCCAGCTCACCGCTACAGGGGCCCTACGAGCAGTACTTC. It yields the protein CASSPLQGPYEQYF.

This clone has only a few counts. The CDR3 bases are TGCAGCGTTGTCACAGGGGCAAACACTGAAGCTTTCTTT. Amino acids: CSVVTGANTEAFF. The genes are TRBV29-1 and TRBJ1-1, with 7 positions matching TRBD1. The germline V gene encodes CDR1 SQVTM and CDR2 ANQGSEA. The ends lost 4 bases at V and 2 bases at J; junction bases unmatched: 4. CDR3 length: 13 amino acids.

The CDR3 DNA reads as TGCGCCAGCAGTCTGGGGCTGGGGGGATACGAGCAGTACTTC. The encoded protein is CASSLGLGGYEQYF. This rearrangement joins TRBV5-1 to TRBJ2-7; tentative D call: TRBD2 (6 bases). Germline values: CDR1 SGHRS, CDR2 YFSETQ. This CDR3 is 14 amino acids long. Trimming left V 5 bases short and J 4 bases short, with 16 bases between.

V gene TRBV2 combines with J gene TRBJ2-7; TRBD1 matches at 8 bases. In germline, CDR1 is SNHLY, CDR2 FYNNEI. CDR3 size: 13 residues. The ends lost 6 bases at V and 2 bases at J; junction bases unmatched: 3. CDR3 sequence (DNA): TGTGCCAGCAGGGGGACAGGAACCTACGAGCAGTACTTC. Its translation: CASRGTGTYEQYF. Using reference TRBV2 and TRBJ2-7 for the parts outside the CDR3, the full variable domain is EPEVTQTPSHQVTQMGQEVILRCVPISNHLYFYWYRQILGQKVEFLVSFYNNEISEKSEIFDDQFSVERPDGSNFTLKIRSTKLEDSAMYFCASRGTGTYEQYFGPGTRLTVT.

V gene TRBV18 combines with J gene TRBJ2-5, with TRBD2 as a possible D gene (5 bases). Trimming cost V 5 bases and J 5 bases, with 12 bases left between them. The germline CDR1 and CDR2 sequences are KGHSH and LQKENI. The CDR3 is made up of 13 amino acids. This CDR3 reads CASSSGERETQYF. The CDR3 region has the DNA TGTGCCAGCTCATCCGGGGAGCGGGAGACCCAGTACTTC.

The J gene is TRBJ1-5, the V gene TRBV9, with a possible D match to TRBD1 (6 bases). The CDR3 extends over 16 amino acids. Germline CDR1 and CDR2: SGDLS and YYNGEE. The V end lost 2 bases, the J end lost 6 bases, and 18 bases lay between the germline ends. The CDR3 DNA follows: TGTGCCAGCAGCGTCTCGGCAGGGGATCGTCTTCAGCCCCAGCATTTT. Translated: CASSVSAGDRLQPQHF.

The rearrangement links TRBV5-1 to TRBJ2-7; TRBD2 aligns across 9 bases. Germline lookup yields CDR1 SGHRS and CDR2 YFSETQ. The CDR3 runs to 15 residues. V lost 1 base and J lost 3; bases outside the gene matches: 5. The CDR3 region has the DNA TGCGCCAGCAGCTTGTCCTCTAGCGGGATCTACGAGCAGTACTTC. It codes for CASSLSSSGIYEQYF. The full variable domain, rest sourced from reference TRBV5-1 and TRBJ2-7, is KAGVTQTPRYLIKTRGQQVTLSCSPISGHRSVSWYQQTPGQGLQFLFEYFSETQRNKGNFPGRFSGRQFSNSRSEMNVSTLELGDSALYLCASSLSSSGIYEQYFGPGTRLTVT.

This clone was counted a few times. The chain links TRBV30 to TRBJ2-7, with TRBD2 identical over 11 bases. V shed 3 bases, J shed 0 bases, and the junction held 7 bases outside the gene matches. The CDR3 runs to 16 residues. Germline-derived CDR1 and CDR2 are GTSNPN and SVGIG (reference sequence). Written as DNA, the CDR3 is TGTGCCTGGAGCCCATTCGGACTAGCGGGCTCCTACGAGCAGTACTTC. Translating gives CAWSPFGLAGSYEQYF. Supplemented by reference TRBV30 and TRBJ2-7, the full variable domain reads SQTIHQWPATLVQPVGSPLSLECTVEGTSNPNLYWYRQAAGRGLQLLFYSVGIGQISSEVPQNLSASRPQDRQFILSSKKLLLSDSGFYLCAWSPFGLAGSYEQYFGPGTRLTVT.

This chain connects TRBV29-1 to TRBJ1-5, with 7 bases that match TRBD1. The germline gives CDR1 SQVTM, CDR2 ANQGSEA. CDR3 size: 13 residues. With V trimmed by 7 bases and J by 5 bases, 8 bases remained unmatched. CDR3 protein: CSAGDSYYQPQHF. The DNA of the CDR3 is TGCAGCGCTGGGGACAGCTATTATCAGCCCCAGCATTTT.

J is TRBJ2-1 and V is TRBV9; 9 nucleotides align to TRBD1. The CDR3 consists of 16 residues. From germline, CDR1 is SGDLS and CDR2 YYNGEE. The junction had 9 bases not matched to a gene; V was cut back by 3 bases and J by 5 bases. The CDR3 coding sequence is TGTGCCAGCAGCGGAAGAACCGGGACAGGGAACAATGAGCAGTTCTTC. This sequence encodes CASSGRTGTGNNEQFF.

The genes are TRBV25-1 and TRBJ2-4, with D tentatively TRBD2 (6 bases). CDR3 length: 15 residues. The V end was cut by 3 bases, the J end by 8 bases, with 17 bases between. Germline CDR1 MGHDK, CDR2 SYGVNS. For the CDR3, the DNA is TGTGCCAGCAGTGAGTTCCGGGACTTAGGGGACATTCAGTACTTC. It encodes CASSEFRDLGDIQYF.

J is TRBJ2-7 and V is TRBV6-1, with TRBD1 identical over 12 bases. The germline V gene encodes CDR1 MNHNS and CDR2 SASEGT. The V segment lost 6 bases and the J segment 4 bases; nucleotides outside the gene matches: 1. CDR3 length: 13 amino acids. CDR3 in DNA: TGTGCCAGCAGGGGACAGGGGGCTTACGAGCAGTACTTC. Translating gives CASRGQGAYEQYF.

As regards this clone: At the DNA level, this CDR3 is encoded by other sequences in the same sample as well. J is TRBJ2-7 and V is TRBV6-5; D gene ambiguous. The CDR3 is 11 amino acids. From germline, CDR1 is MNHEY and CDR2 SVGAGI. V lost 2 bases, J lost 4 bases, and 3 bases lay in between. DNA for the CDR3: TGTGCCAGCAGTTACCTATACGAGCAGTACTTC. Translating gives CASSYLYEQYF.

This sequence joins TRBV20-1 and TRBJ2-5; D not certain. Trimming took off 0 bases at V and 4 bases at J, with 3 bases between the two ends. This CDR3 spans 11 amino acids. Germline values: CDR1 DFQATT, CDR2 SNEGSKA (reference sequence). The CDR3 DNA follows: TGCAGTGCTAGAGACGGAGAGACCCAGTACTTC. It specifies CSARDGETQYF.

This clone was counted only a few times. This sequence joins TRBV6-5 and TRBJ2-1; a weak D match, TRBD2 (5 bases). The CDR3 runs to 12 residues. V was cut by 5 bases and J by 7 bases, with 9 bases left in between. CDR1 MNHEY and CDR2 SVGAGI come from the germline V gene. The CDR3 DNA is TGTGCCAGCAGTCGGGGTAAGAATGAGCAGTTCTTC. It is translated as CASSRGKNEQFF.

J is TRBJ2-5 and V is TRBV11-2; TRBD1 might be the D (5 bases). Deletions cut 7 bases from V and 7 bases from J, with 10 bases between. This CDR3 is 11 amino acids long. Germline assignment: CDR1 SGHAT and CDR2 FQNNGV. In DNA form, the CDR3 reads TGTGCCAGCACCTCAGGGCTGACCCAGTACTTC. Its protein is CASTSGLTQYF. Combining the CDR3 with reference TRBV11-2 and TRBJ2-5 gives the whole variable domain EAGVAQSPRYKIIEKRQSVAFWCNPISGHATLYWYQQILGQGPKLLIQFQNNGVVDDSQLPKDRFSAERLKGVDSTLKIQPAKLEDSAVYLCASTSGLTQYFGPGTRLLVL.

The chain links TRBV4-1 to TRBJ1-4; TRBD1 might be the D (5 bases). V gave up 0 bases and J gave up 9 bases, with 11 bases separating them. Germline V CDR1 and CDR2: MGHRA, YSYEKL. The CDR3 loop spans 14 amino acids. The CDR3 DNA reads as TGCGCCAGCAGCCAAGATTGGACACAGAAAAAACTGTTTTTT. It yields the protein CASSQDWTQKKLFF.

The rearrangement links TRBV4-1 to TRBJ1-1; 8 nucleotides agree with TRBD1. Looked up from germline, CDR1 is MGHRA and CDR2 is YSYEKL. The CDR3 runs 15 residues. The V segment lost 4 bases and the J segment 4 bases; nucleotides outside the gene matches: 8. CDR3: CASSLQRTGPTEAFF. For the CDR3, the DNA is TGCGCCAGCAGCCTACAGCGGACAGGGCCCACTGAAGCTTTCTTT.

CDR3 sequence: CASSTRSTSGGNEQFF. CDR3 sequence (DNA): TGTGCCAGCAGTACTCGGTCCACTAGCGGGGGCAATGAGCAGTTCTTC. V usage is TRBV27 and J usage is TRBJ2-1; 11 bases map to TRBD2. Germline-derived CDR1 and CDR2 are MNHEY and SMNVEV (reference sequence). V trimming: 5 bases; J trimming: 6 bases; junction bases outside the gene matches: 9. There are 16 residues in the CDR3.

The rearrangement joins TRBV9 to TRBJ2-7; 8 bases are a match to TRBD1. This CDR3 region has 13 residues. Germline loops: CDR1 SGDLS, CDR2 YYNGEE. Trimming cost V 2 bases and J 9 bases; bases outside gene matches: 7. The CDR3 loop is CASSVGQVEPQYF. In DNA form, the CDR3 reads TGTGCCAGCAGCGTGGGACAGGTTGAACCGCAGTACTTC.